The text below deals with one T cell receptor (beta chain). Its antigen is still unknown. The source of the sample is a study of CD8 T cells in Susac syndrome. CDR1 is SGHTA, CDR2 FQGNSA, per germline. Trimming took 5 bases from V and 1 from J, leaving 15 bases between them. This CDR3 has 15 amino acids. Blood CD8+ and CD4+ T cells underwent high-throughput TCR beta sequencing. TEMRA cells were FACS-enriched and CD8+ and CD4+ T cells negatively isolated. Study-wide findings and caveats: It was acknowledged in the study that its TCR sequencing and HLA analysis involved a relatively small number of individuals.

Reverse transcription used roughly 0.5 to 1 ug RNA and random hexamers. By means of immunoSEQ multiplex PCR, TCR beta CDR3 spanning 54 Vbeta and 13 Jbeta underwent amplification. TCRdb itself ran the immunoSEQ multiplex PCR reads through MiXCR, one entry per CDR3 protein. Altogether hundreds of thousands of distinct CDR3 sequences are present, around 93% being singletons, with the ten largest covering 0.055% to 0.075%. This chain uses TRBV7-2 with TRBJ2-7; D ambiguous. The sequencing sample was made of CD4+ T cells from PBMCs. This clonotype originated in a human donor with multiple sclerosis. As DNA, the CDR3 is TGTGCCAGCAGCCCTGACAACTTCAGATCCTACGAGCAGTACTTC. Translated, it gives CASSPDNFRSYEQYF. Supplemented by reference TRBV7-2 and TRBJ2-7, the full variable domain reads GAGVSQSPSNKVTEKGKDVELRCDPISGHTALYWYRQSLGQGLEFLIYFQGNSAPDKSGLPSDRFSAERTGGSVSTLTIQRTQQEDSAVYLCASSPDNFRSYEQYFGPGTRLTVT.